These T cell receptor beta chains were read from a single sample in a study of blood T cell repertoires in COVID-19. Repertoires were generated with immunoSEQ multiplex PCR, while TCRdb's copy carries only in-frame clones and drops some. This table holds 180,000 or so clones, 90% found once. Sequenced material: peripheral blood. These receptor sequences come from a man aged 50-59 years with acute or convalescent COVID-19. Each CDR3 is given with its conserved first and last residue. The order of the fields is CDR3 length, clone size, J gene, V gene, D gene, CDR3 protein, CDR3 DNA. D genes are given only for firm matches. Only some rows state a clone size, as once, few, many or a class for expanded clones.

14	-	TRBJ1-2	TRBV28	TRBD1	CASSPMTGEHGYTF	TGTGCCAGCAGCCCGATGACAGGGGAACATGGCTACACCTTC
18	-	TRBJ1-2	TRBV4-2	TRBD1	CASSQLGQRDREIYGYTF	TGTGCCAGCAGCCAACTGGGTCAGAGGGACAGGGAAATTTATGGCTACACCTTC
13	-	TRBJ1-2	TRBV7-8	-	CASSLGGLSGYTF	TGTGCCAGCAGCTTAGGGGGCCTCTCAGGCTACACCTTC
13	-	TRBJ2-1	TRBV5-8	-	CASSWGLPGEAFF	TGTGCCAGCAGCTGGGGACTTCCAGGCGAGGCATTCTTC
18	-	TRBJ2-3	TRBV5-1	TRBD2	CASSLVWPSGFSTDTQYF	TGCGCCAGCAGCTTGGTTTGGCCTAGCGGGTTTAGCACAGATACGCAGTATTTT
21	-	TRBJ1-5	TRBV14	TRBD1	CASSQEGGQVPRPGPNQPQHF	TGTGCCAGCAGCCAAGAGGGGGGACAGGTCCCTCGCCCAGGCCCCAATCAGCCCCAGCATTTT
13	-	TRBJ2-5	TRBV5-1	-	CASSLKRWETQYF	TGCGCCAGCAGCTTGAAGCGCTGGGAGACCCAGTACTTC
14	-	TRBJ2-2	TRBV24-1	-	CATSDFRATGELFF	TGTGCCACCAGTGATTTTCGAGCTACCGGGGAGCTGTTTTTT
16	-	TRBJ1-2	TRBV4-3	TRBD1	CASSQDWTGMGYGYTF	TGCGCCAGCAGCCAAGACTGGACAGGGATGGGCTATGGCTACACCTTC
16	once	TRBJ2-1	TRBV5-1	-	CASSRPDRPSGDEQFF	TGCGCCAGCAGCCGACCCGACAGACCCTCGGGGGATGAGCAGTTCTTC
13	-	TRBJ1-2	TRBV19	-	CAIRATTHNGYTF	TGTGCCATCAGGGCGACGACACATAATGGCTACACCTTC
13	-	TRBJ2-2	TRBV28	TRBD1	CASRTGFTGELFF	TGTGCCAGCAGGACAGGGTTCACCGGGGAGCTGTTTTTT
17	-	TRBJ1-6	TRBV15	-	CATSRDTQATYNSPLHF	TGTGCCACCAGCAGAGACACCCAGGCGACCTATAATTCACCCCTCCACTTT
12	-	TRBJ2-3	TRBV5-1	-	CASSLGGDTQYF	TGCGCCAGCAGCTTGGGCGGAGATACGCAGTATTTT
12	once	TRBJ1-5	TRBV12-3/TRBV12-4	-	CASSRGPRPQHF	TGTGCCAGCAGCCGCGGGCCTCGGCCCCAGCATTTT
12	-	TRBJ1-2	TRBV28	-	CASATANYGYTF	TGTGCCAGCGCGACAGCTAACTATGGCTACACCTTC
13	-	TRBJ1-4	TRBV30	-	CAWTWQGSEKLFF	TGTGCCTGGACTTGGCAGGGGAGTGAAAAACTGTTTTTT
13	once	TRBJ1-6	TRBV27	TRBD1	CATSTGVASPLHF	TGTGCCACCTCGACAGGGGTAGCTTCACCCCTCCACTTT
11	-	TRBJ2-7	TRBV5-5	-	CASSLYYEQYF	TGTGCCAGCAGCTTGTACTACGAGCAGTACTTC
16	-	TRBJ2-1	TRBV27	TRBD2	CASSGAGGGYYNEQFF	TGTGCCAGCAGTGGGGCCGGGGGGGGCTACTACAATGAGCAGTTCTTC
14	-	TRBJ2-1	TRBV30	TRBD2	CAWRTTGGYNEQFF	TGTGCCTGGAGGACGACGGGGGGCTACAATGAGCAGTTCTTC
14	-	TRBJ2-7	TRBV29-1	-	CSVENNSGSYEQYF	TGCAGCGTTGAAAATAATAGTGGGAGCTACGAGCAGTACTTC
15	-	TRBJ1-1	TRBV30	TRBD1	CAWSVYGTGRFEAFF	TGTGCCTGGAGTGTGTATGGGACAGGGAGATTCGAAGCTTTCTTT
12	-	TRBJ1-1	TRBV5-1	-	CASSSVGTEAFF	TGCGCCAGCAGCTCAGTTGGCACTGAAGCTTTCTTT
15	-	TRBJ2-2	TRBV6-5	TRBD1	CASSRQGSDTGELFF	TGTGCCAGCAGCCGACAGGGGTCGGACACCGGGGAGCTGTTTTTT
16	-	TRBJ2-3	TRBV4-2	TRBD1	CASSHGDSSSTDTQYF	TGTGCCAGCAGCCATGGGGACAGCTCTAGCACAGATACGCAGTATTTT
14	once	TRBJ1-6	TRBV27	-	CASSLWTDNSPLHF	TGTGCCAGCAGTTTATGGACAGATAATTCACCCCTCCACTTT
14	-	TRBJ2-7	TRBV30	-	CAWSVGRENYEQYF	TGTGCCTGGAGTGTAGGGCGGGAAAACTACGAGCAGTACTTC
15	-	TRBJ1-1	TRBV20-1	TRBD1	CSASTRGNGNTEAFF	TGCAGTGCTAGTACCAGGGGGAATGGGAACACTGAAGCTTTCTTT
14	-	TRBJ2-5	TRBV6-2/TRBV6-3	-	CASSLRGGQETQYF	TGTGCCAGCAGTTTGAGGGGGGGCCAAGAGACCCAGTACTTC
16	few	TRBJ2-2	TRBV3-1/TRBV3-2	-	CASSQEWTKNTGELFF	TGTGCCAGCAGCCAAGAATGGACAAAGAACACCGGGGAGCTGTTTTTT
14	once	TRBJ2-5	TRBV13	-	CASRPRQGGETQYF	TGTGCCAGCAGACCCAGGCAGGGGGGAGAGACCCAGTACTTC
14	-	TRBJ2-5	TRBV27	-	CASRLTSGEETQYF	TGTGCCAGCAGACTAACCTCGGGAGAAGAGACCCAGTACTTC
15	-	TRBJ1-3	TRBV5-1	TRBD1	CASSLATGGMDTIYF	TGCGCCAGCAGCTTGGCCACAGGGGGCATGGACACCATATATTTT
13	-	TRBJ1-5	TRBV18	-	CASSPTENQPQHF	TGTGCCAGCTCACCGACGGAGAATCAGCCCCAGCATTTT
11	-	TRBJ2-7	TRBV2	-	CASSDIYEQYF	TGTGCCAGCAGTGATATATACGAGCAGTACTTC
12	-	TRBJ1-6	TRBV12-5	-	CASGFDNSPLHF	TGTGCTAGTGGTTTCGATAATTCACCCCTCCACTTT
12	-	TRBJ2-7	TRBV11-2	-	CASSPGIHEQYF	TGTGCCAGCAGCCCGGGGATCCACGAGCAGTACTTC
16	-	TRBJ1-6	TRBV5-4	-	CASSLNLGGYNSPLHF	TGTGCCAGCAGCTTGAATTTGGGGGGCTATAATTCACCCCTCCACTTT
14	-	TRBJ1-1	TRBV11-2	-	CASSTRQDAGGAFF	TGTGCCAGCAGCACCAGACAAGACGCTGGGGGGGCTTTCTTT
16	-	TRBJ2-1	TRBV24-1	TRBD2	CATSDLSAGIYNEQFF	TGTGCCACCAGTGATTTGTCAGCGGGGATCTACAATGAGCAGTTCTTC
11	-	TRBJ1-1	TRBV29-1	-	CSVVMNTEAFF	TGCAGCGTTGTCATGAACACTGAAGCTTTCTTT
17	-	TRBJ2-2	TRBV2	-	CASRSYSSAQRAGELFF	TGTGCCAGCAGGAGTTATTCTAGCGCCCAAAGAGCCGGGGAGCTGTTTTTT
19	-	TRBJ2-4	TRBV15	TRBD1	CATSSGTGQNNWAKNIQYF	TGTGCCACCAGCAGCGGGACAGGGCAGAATAACTGGGCCAAAAACATTCAGTACTTC
15	-	TRBJ1-4	TRBV3-1/TRBV3-2	TRBD1	CASSQNRGPNEKLFF	TGTGCCAGCAGCCAAAACAGGGGGCCTAATGAAAAACTGTTTTTT
13	-	TRBJ1-4	TRBV12-3/TRBV12-4	-	CASSLLERGNKFF	TGTGCCAGCAGTTTGTTGGAGCGCGGAAATAAGTTTTTT
16	-	TRBJ2-1	TRBV7-3	-	CASSLLLGADYNEQFF	TGTGCCAGCAGCTTATTGCTAGGGGCCGATTACAATGAGCAGTTCTTC
14	-	TRBJ2-2	TRBV6-1	TRBD2	CASSEASGVWELFF	TGTGCCAGCAGTGAAGCTAGCGGGGTATGGGAGCTGTTTTTT
16	-	TRBJ2-2	TRBV18	-	CASSPNQLANTGELFF	TGTGCCAGCTCACCAAATCAACTAGCGAACACCGGGGAGCTGTTTTTT
13	-	TRBJ1-3	TRBV12-3/TRBV12-4	-	CASGYSFGNTIYF	TGTGCCAGCGGGTACAGCTTTGGAAACACCATATATTTT
19	-	TRBJ2-5	TRBV7-8	TRBD2	CASSLVAPSGRAFRETQYF	TGTGCCAGCAGCTTAGTTGCCCCTAGCGGGAGAGCTTTTCGAGAGACCCAGTACTTC
15	-	TRBJ1-6	TRBV4-2	TRBD1	CASSQVAGQGDPLHF	TGTGCCAGCAGCCAAGTTGCGGGACAGGGCGATCCCCTCCACTTT
15	few	TRBJ2-7	TRBV5-1	TRBD1	CASSYRDSKPSEQYF	TGCGCCAGCAGCTACCGGGACAGCAAGCCAAGCGAGCAGTACTTC
16	-	TRBJ1-5	TRBV6-1	-	CASSELGVFSNQPQHF	TGTGCCAGCAGTGAACTAGGGGTGTTTAGCAATCAGCCCCAGCATTTT